This is a list of T cell receptor beta chains from one sample in a study of blood T cell repertoires in COVID-19. Measured with immunoSEQ multiplex PCR; TCRdb has only the in-frame clones, and not every one. The sample contains over 130,000 clones, about 83% of which appear only once. The sample comprised peripheral blood. These receptors were collected from a man aged 25 to 40 with COVID-19, enrolled during active disease. Each CDR3 is given with its conserved first and last residue. Each record gives: CDR3 length, D gene, V gene, clone size, J gene, CDR3 DNA, CDR3 protein. The D gene is left open where the match is weak. Size is omitted from some rows. Given values are once, few, many or a class for expanded clones.

CDR3 length: 14; D gene: -; V gene: TRBV28; clone size: -; J gene: TRBJ2-7; CDR3 DNA: TGTGCCAGCAGTTTTAGCCGAATGTACTACGAGCAGTACTTC; CDR3 protein: CASSFSRMYYEQYF
CDR3 length: 16; D gene: TRBD1; V gene: TRBV7-3; clone size: -; J gene: TRBJ2-6; CDR3 DNA: TGTGCCAGCAGCCCCGACAGGGGAACCGGGGCCAACGTCCTGACTTTC; CDR3 protein: CASSPDRGTGANVLTF
CDR3 length: 15; D gene: TRBD2; V gene: TRBV6-5; clone size: -; J gene: TRBJ2-1; CDR3 DNA: TGTGCCAGCAGGGCGACTAGCGGGAGGGGCAATGAGCAGTTCTTC; CDR3 protein: CASRATSGRGNEQFF
CDR3 length: 14; D gene: TRBD2; V gene: TRBV28; clone size: -; J gene: TRBJ2-5; CDR3 DNA: TGTGCCAGCAGTTTGGTGGGACTAGCCGGGCAAAAGTACTTC; CDR3 protein: CASSLVGLAGQKYF
CDR3 length: 14; D gene: -; V gene: TRBV6-5; clone size: -; J gene: TRBJ2-7; CDR3 DNA: TGTGCCAGCAGAACGGACGAAGGGGCCTACGAGCAGTACTTC; CDR3 protein: CASRTDEGAYEQYF
CDR3 length: 13; D gene: -; V gene: TRBV7-2; clone size: few; J gene: TRBJ2-7; CDR3 DNA: TGTGCCAGCAGCCCACCGGGAGTCTACGAGCAGTACTTC; CDR3 protein: CASSPPGVYEQYF
CDR3 length: 17; D gene: -; V gene: TRBV4-1; clone size: -; J gene: TRBJ2-5; CDR3 DNA: TGCGCCAGCAGCCAAGATTACCCCCCCCAGCTCTGGGCGACCCAGTACTTC; CDR3 protein: CASSQDYPPQLWATQYF
CDR3 length: 13; D gene: -; V gene: TRBV3-1/TRBV3-2; clone size: -; J gene: TRBJ2-1; CDR3 DNA: TGTGCCAGCAGCCAAACTCAATACAATGAGCAGTTCTTC; CDR3 protein: CASSQTQYNEQFF
CDR3 length: 12; D gene: -; V gene: TRBV30; clone size: -; J gene: TRBJ2-1; CDR3 DNA: TGTGCCTGGAGTGCACAGTGGGATGAGCAGTTCTTC; CDR3 protein: CAWSAQWDEQFF
CDR3 length: 14; D gene: TRBD2; V gene: TRBV2; clone size: -; J gene: TRBJ2-5; CDR3 DNA: TGTGCCAGCAGTTTTAGCGGGGTGCAAGAGACCCAGTACTTC; CDR3 protein: CASSFSGVQETQYF
CDR3 length: 16; D gene: TRBD1; V gene: TRBV5-6; clone size: -; J gene: TRBJ2-2; CDR3 DNA: TGTGCCAGCAGCTTGGGACAGGGGAGGAAAACCGGGGAGCTGTTTTTT; CDR3 protein: CASSLGQGRKTGELFF
CDR3 length: 14; D gene: -; V gene: TRBV6-1; clone size: -; J gene: TRBJ1-5; CDR3 DNA: TGTGCCAGCAGTGAAGTGGCATTTAATCAGCCCCAGCATTTT; CDR3 protein: CASSEVAFNQPQHF
CDR3 length: 15; D gene: TRBD1; V gene: TRBV5-1; clone size: -; J gene: TRBJ1-2; CDR3 DNA: TGCGCCAGCAGCCTCGGGACAGGCGCTAACTATGGCTACACCTTC; CDR3 protein: CASSLGTGANYGYTF
CDR3 length: 17; D gene: TRBD2; V gene: TRBV28; clone size: -; J gene: TRBJ2-2; CDR3 DNA: TGTGCCAGCAGTTTACTGGCGGGAGGGCCGAACACCGGGGAGCTGTTTTTT; CDR3 protein: CASSLLAGGPNTGELFF
CDR3 length: 15; D gene: -; V gene: TRBV19; clone size: -; J gene: TRBJ2-3; CDR3 DNA: TGTGCCAGTAGTAGGACAGCCTGGGGCACAGATACGCAGTATTTT; CDR3 protein: CASSRTAWGTDTQYF
CDR3 length: 14; D gene: -; V gene: TRBV14; clone size: -; J gene: TRBJ1-3; CDR3 DNA: TGTGCCAGCAGCCAAGTGGCTTCTGGAAACACCATATATTTT; CDR3 protein: CASSQVASGNTIYF
CDR3 length: 11; D gene: -; V gene: TRBV11-2; clone size: -; J gene: TRBJ2-1; CDR3 DNA: TGTGCCAGCAGCTCTGACAGGGAGCAGTTCTTC; CDR3 protein: CASSSDREQFF
CDR3 length: 13; D gene: TRBD1; V gene: TRBV10-2; clone size: -; J gene: TRBJ1-1; CDR3 DNA: TGCGCCAGCAGGTTAGGGACAGACACTGAAGCTTTCTTT; CDR3 protein: CASRLGTDTEAFF